These 2 T cell receptor beta chains came from one sample sequenced in a study of T cell repertoires in cytomegalovirus infection. These TCRs' antigens remain unknown. Each CDR3 protein gets one entry after TCRdb re-called the reads with MiXCR. This table holds approximately 280,000 distinct CDR3 sequences, about 20% found once. The sequencing here drew on cultured PBMCs, taken from culture after CMV antigen stimulation. These receptors were collected from a human donor in good health (CMV status not recorded). Some clones in this sample may be carry-over from other donors' samples.

This clonotype was seen a handful of times. The chain couples TRBV12-3 or TRBV12-4 to TRBJ1-6; D not resolved. The CDR3 sequence is 12 residues long. V was trimmed by 1 base and J by 9 bases, leaving 4 bases between them. The CDR3: CASSLDGSPLHF. The CDR3 DNA reads as TGTGCCAGCAGTTTAGATGGTTCACCCCTCCACTTT.

V gene TRBV7-2 combines with J gene TRBJ2-5; TRBD2 matches at 11 bases. The CDR3 is 16 amino acids. Trimming removed 1 base from V and 6 bases from J; junction bases left unmatched: 7. CDR1 SGHTA and CDR2 FQGNSA come from the germline V gene. The CDR3 protein is CASSLDVLAGVKTQYF. In nucleotides, the CDR3 is TGTGCCAGCAGCTTAGATGTACTAGCGGGAGTAAAGACCCAGTACTTC.